One sample yielded the 17 T cell receptor beta chains listed below, sequenced in a study of cytomegalovirus exposure and HLA in healthy donors. Some clones are missing from TCRdb's copy, which holds only in-frame ones; the method was immunoSEQ multiplex PCR. The sample includes around 300,000 clones, 65% to 90% of them seen just once. The sequenced sample was PBMCs. The receptors were sampled from a woman between 18 and 30 years old in good health and CMV-seronegative.

The chain links TRBV28 to TRBJ1-2, with 7 nucleotides matching TRBD1. V was pared by 2 bases and J by 4 bases, with 10 bases of the junction left unmatched. The CDR3 has 16 residues. In germline, CDR1 is MDHEN, CDR2 SYDVKM. CDR3 sequence reads: CASSLVYWGQLYGYTF. The CDR3 nucleotides read TGTGCCAGCAGTTTAGTTTACTGGGGACAGCTCTATGGCTACACCTTC.

The rearrangement uses TRBV4-3 and TRBJ1-2, with 7 bases identical to TRBD1. Looked up from germline, CDR1 is LGHNA and CDR2 is YSLEER. The CDR3 has 15 amino acids. The ends lost 1 base at V and 8 bases at J; junction bases unmatched: 10. The CDR3 sequence is CASSQGNEGARGYTF. The DNA for the CDR3 is TGCGCCAGCAGCCAAGGGAACGAGGGGGCGAGAGGCTACACCTTC.

The rearrangement uses TRBV6-5 and TRBJ1-1, with D perhaps matching TRBD1 (6 bases). The CDR3 is made up of 13 amino acids. Trimming left V 5 bases short and J 12 bases short, with 19 bases between. Germline loops: CDR1 MNHEY, CDR2 SVGAGI. CDR3 in DNA: TGTGCCAGCAGTCACCTACAGGGTTCGGTGACTTTCTTT. Translating gives CASSHLQGSVTFF.

The chain is built from TRBV29-1 and TRBJ2-2, with D tentatively TRBD1 (6 bases). Trimming pared 7 bases from V and 2 bases from J, leaving 14 bases between. The CDR3 runs 14 residues. Germline V lookup: CDR1 SQVTM, CDR2 ANQGSEA. CDR3 sequence (DNA): TGCAGCGCCGAGGGGGTACCCAACACCGGGGAGCTGTTTTTT. It yields the protein CSAEGVPNTGELFF.

This clone was seen a few times. The chain combines TRBV7-9 with TRBJ1-2; D is perhaps TRBD1 (5 bases). In germline, CDR1 is SEHNR, CDR2 FQNEAQ (reference sequence). V lost 4 bases and J lost 1, with 13 bases in between. The CDR3 is made up of 15 amino acids. CDR3 protein: CASSSAGQGNYGYTF. The CDR3, as DNA: TGTGCCAGCAGCTCCGCTGGGCAGGGTAACTATGGCTACACCTTC. The full variable domain, in which reference TRBV7-9 and TRBJ1-2 provide the parts outside the CDR3, is DTGVSQNPRHKITKRGQNVTFRCDPISEHNRLYWYRQTLGQGPEFLTYFQNEAQLEKSRLLSDRFSAERPKGSFSTLEIQRTEQGDSAMYLCASSSAGQGNYGYTFGSGTRLTVV.

The CDR3 protein is CAISELVDTQYF. CDR3 nucleotide sequence: TGTGCCATCAGTGAACTTGTAGATACGCAGTATTTT. The chain links TRBV10-3 to TRBJ2-3; no clear D. Trimming shortened V by 3 bases and J by 5 bases, and 6 bases separated the two germline ends. This CDR3 contains 12 residues. Germline V gene sequence: CDR1 ENHRY, CDR2 SYGVKD.

The chain is built from TRBV19 and TRBJ1-1; D possibly corresponds to TRBD1 (6 bases). V was trimmed by 7 bases and J by 3 bases, leaving 15 bases between them. The germline V gene encodes CDR1 LNHDA and CDR2 SQIVND (reference sequence). CDR3 length equals 14 residues. For the CDR3, the DNA is TGTGCCAGTACCGAGGACAGCTGGGACACTGAAGCTTTCTTT. Protein: CASTEDSWDTEAFF.

In this sample, this clone turned up a few times. The chain couples TRBV2 to TRBJ1-2, with D possibly TRBD1 on 5 matching bases. The CDR3 covers 13 residues. In germline, CDR1 is SNHLY, CDR2 FYNNEI. V was clipped by 7 bases and J by 4 bases, with 13 bases between them. The CDR3 protein is CASTVRGGYGYTF. CDR3 sequence (DNA): TGTGCCAGCACCGTAAGGGGAGGCTATGGCTACACCTTC.

This chain links TRBV6-1 with TRBJ2-3, with no clear D. The V end lost 5 bases, the J end lost 2 bases, and 11 bases lay between the germline ends. The CDR3 spans 14 residues. Germline-derived CDR1 and CDR2 are MNHNS and SASEGT. The DNA of the CDR3 is TGTGCCAGCAGTCTCTATCAATCCACAGATACGCAGTATTTT. Amino acids: CASSLYQSTDTQYF.

There are a few counts of this clone. This chain uses TRBV4-1 with TRBJ1-2; D remains unclear. The CDR3 is 13 amino acids. Germline V gives CDR1 MGHRA, CDR2 YSYEKL. Trimming stripped 0 bases from V and 7 bases from J, with 9 bases between. For the CDR3, the DNA is TGCGCCAGCAGCCAAGACGCTTTCGGTGGCTACACCTTC. This codes for CASSQDAFGGYTF.

V and J are TRBV27 and TRBJ1-1, with D possibly being TRBD1 (5 bases). The V end lost 7 bases, the J end lost 6 bases, and 15 bases lay between the germline ends. The CDR3 runs to 13 residues. The germline V gene encodes CDR1 MNHEY and CDR2 SMNVEV (reference sequence). This chain's CDR3 is CASTRRGDSEAFF. CDR3 sequence (DNA): TGTGCCAGCACTCGTCGGGGGGACTCTGAAGCTTTCTTT.

The chain links TRBV9 to TRBJ1-1, with D hard to call. Germline V lookup: CDR1 SGDLS, CDR2 YYNGEE. The CDR3 extends over 14 amino acids. V gave up 0 bases and J gave up 0 bases, with 6 bases separating them. The CDR3 here is CASSVEPMNTEAFF. CDR3 in DNA: TGTGCCAGCAGCGTAGAACCTATGAACACTGAAGCTTTCTTT.

The gene calls are TRBV5-1 and TRBJ1-2, with 7 bases aligning to TRBD1. The trim removed 3 bases at V and 3 bases at J, leaving 8 bases unmatched. CDR3 length: 15 amino acids. Germline assignment: CDR1 SGHRS and CDR2 YFSETQ. The CDR3 DNA sequence: TGCGCCAGCAGCTCCGGGCAGGGGGTATACTATGGCTACACCTTC. It is translated as CASSSGQGVYYGYTF. The whole variable domain, remainder taken from reference TRBV5-1 and TRBJ1-2, is KAGVTQTPRYLIKTRGQQVTLSCSPISGHRSVSWYQQTPGQGLQFLFEYFSETQRNKGNFPGRFSGRQFSNSRSEMNVSTLELGDSALYLCASSSGQGVYYGYTFGSGTRLTVV.

The rearrangement links TRBV6-5 to TRBJ2-7; 11 nucleotides agree with TRBD2. Germline V CDR1 and CDR2: MNHEY, SVGAGI. J gave up 6 bases and V 0 bases, and 7 bases lay outside the gene matches. The CDR3 is 16 residues long. The CDR3 sequence: CASSYSSGRAASEQYF. CDR3 nucleotide sequence: TGTGCCAGCAGTTACTCTAGCGGGAGGGCCGCCAGCGAGCAGTACTTC.

This clone appeared once. The rearrangement uses TRBV18 and TRBJ2-7; a weak D match, TRBD1 (6 bases). Trimming shortened V by 0 bases and J by 9 bases, and 12 bases separated the two germline ends. Germline V gives CDR1 KGHSH, CDR2 LQKENI. This CDR3 region has 13 residues. In DNA form, the CDR3 reads TGTGCCAGCTCACCACCGGCAGAGGGGGTGCAGTACTTC. Amino acid sequence: CASSPPAEGVQYF.

The genes are TRBV7-9 and TRBJ2-7, with 10 bases lining up with TRBD2. Germline V gene sequence: CDR1 SEHNR, CDR2 FQNEAQ (reference sequence). The CDR3 consists of 15 residues. Trimming at V came to 5 bases and at J to 2 bases, leaving 6 bases not matched to a gene. This CDR3 reads CASSPLAGSAYEQYF. The CDR3 DNA reads TGTGCCAGCAGCCCACTAGCGGGGAGTGCCTACGAGCAGTACTTC.

This clone appeared a few times. The chain joins TRBV19 to TRBJ1-5; D unresolved. Germline assignment: CDR1 LNHDA and CDR2 SQIVND (reference sequence). The CDR3 covers 12 residues. V was clipped by 3 bases and J by 6 bases, with 6 bases between them. CDR3 amino acids: CASSIRGQPQHF. Here the CDR3 DNA reads TGTGCCAGTAGTATTCGCGGTCAGCCCCAGCATTTT.